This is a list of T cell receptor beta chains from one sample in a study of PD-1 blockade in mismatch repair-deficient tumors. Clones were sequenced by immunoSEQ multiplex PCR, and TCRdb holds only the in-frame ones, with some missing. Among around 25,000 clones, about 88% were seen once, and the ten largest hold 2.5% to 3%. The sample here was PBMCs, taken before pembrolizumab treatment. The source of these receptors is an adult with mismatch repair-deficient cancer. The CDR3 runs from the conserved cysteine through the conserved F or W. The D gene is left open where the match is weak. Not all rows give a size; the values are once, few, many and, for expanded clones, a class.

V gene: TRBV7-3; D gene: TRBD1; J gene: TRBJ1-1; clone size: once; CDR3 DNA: TGTGCCAGCAGCAGACAGGGGGTTGAAGCTTTCTTT; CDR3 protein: CASSRQGVEAFF
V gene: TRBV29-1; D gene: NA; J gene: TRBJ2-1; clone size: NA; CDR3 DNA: TGCAGCGTTGAAGGGGGGACTTTCAATGAGCAGTTCTTC; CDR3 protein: CSVEGGTFNEQFF
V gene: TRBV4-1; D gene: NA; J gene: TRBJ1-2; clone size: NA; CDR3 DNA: TGCGCCAGCAGCCAAGATTACCACAGGGAAAATGGCTACACCTTC; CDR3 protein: CASSQDYHRENGYTF
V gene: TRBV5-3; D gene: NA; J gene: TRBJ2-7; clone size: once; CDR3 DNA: TGTGCCAGAAGCCCCAGACGGGACTACGAGCAGTACTTC; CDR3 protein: CARSPRRDYEQYF
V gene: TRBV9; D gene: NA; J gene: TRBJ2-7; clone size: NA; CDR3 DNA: TGTGCCAGCAGCCCGACAGGGACTCTCCAATTCTACGAGCAGTACTTC; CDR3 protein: CASSPTGTLQFYEQYF
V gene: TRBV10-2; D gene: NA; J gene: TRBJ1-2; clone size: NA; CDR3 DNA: TGCGCCAGCAGTGAGGGAGGACCCTATGGCTACACCTTC; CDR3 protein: CASSEGGPYGYTF
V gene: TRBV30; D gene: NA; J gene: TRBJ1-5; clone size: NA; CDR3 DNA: TGTGCCTGGAGTGTCCAGGGCGATCAGCCCCAGCATTTT; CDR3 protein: CAWSVQGDQPQHF
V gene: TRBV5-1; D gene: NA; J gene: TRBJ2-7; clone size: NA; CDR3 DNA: TGCGCCAGCAGCTTGTTGTTAGACTCCTACGAGCAGTACTTC; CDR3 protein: CASSLLLDSYEQYF
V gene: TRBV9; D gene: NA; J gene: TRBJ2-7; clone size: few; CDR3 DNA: TGTGCCAGCAGCGTAGGGCTAGCAGCCTACGAGCAGTACTTC; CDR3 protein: CASSVGLAAYEQYF
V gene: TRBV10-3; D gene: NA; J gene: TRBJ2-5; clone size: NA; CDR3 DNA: TGTGCCATCAGTGAGTCAGGGGGAGAGACCCAGTACTTC; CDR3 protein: CAISESGGETQYF
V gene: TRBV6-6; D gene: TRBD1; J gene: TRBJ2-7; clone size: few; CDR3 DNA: TGTGCCAGCAGTCCGGGACAGTTCGAGCAGTACTTC; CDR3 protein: CASSPGQFEQYF
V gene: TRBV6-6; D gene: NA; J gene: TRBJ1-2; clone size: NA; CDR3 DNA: TGTGCCAGCACCAATTCTAGTTTCTATGGCTACACCTTC; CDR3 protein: CASTNSSFYGYTF
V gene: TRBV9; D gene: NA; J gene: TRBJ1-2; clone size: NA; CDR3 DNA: TGTGCCAGCAGCGTGGACGACAGCTATGGCTACACCTTC; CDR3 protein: CASSVDDSYGYTF
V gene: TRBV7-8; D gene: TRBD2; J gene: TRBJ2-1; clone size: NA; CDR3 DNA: TGTGCCAGCAGCTTAAGGACTAGCGGGAGGATATACAATGAGCAGTTCTTC; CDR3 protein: CASSLRTSGRIYNEQFF
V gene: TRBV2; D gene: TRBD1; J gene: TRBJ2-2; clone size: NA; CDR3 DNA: TGTGCCAGCAGACACCGGGACAGGGGAGACACCGGGGAGCTGTTTTTT; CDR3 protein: CASRHRDRGDTGELFF
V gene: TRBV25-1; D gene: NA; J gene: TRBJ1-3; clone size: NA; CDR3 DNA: TGTGCCAGCAGTGAATATATAGGGCAGGGGAGAAACACCATATATTTT; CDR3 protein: CASSEYIGQGRNTIYF
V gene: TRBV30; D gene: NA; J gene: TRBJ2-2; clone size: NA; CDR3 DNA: TGTGCGCAACAGCGGAGGAACACCGGGGAGCTGTTTTTT; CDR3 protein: CAQQRRNTGELFF
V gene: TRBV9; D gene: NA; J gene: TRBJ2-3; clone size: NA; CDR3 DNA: TGTGCCAGCAGCGTGCAGGAGGTTAGCACAGATACGCAGTATTTT; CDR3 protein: CASSVQEVSTDTQYF
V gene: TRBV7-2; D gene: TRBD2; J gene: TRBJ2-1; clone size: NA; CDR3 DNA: TGTGCCAGCAGCACAATAGCGGGGAGCTCCTACAATGAGCAGTTCTTC; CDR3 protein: CASSTIAGSSYNEQFF
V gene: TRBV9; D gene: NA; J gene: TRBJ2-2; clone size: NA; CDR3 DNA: TGTGCCAGCAGCGTACAGGGGAGGAACACCGGGGAGCTGTTTTTT; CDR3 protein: CASSVQGRNTGELFF
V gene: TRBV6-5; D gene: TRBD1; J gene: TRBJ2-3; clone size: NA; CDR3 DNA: TGTGCCAGCAGTCGACATGGGACAGCAGATACGCAGTATTTT; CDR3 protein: CASSRHGTADTQYF
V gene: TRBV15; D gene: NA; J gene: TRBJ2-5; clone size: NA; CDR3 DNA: TGTGCCACCAGCAGGGAGGTAATACGGGAGACCCAGTACTTC; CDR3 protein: CATSREVIRETQYF
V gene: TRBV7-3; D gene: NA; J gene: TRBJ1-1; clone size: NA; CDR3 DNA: TGTGCCAGCAGCTTAACGTCCTCCACTGAAGCTTTCTTT; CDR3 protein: CASSLTSSTEAFF
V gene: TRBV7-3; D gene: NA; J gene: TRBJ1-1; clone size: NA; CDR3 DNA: TGTGCCAGCAGCTTAATAGCGGCAGATTTGTCGACTGAAGCTTTCTTT; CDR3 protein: CASSLIAADLSTEAFF
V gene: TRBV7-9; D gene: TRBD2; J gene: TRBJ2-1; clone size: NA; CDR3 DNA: TGTGCCAGCAGCTCCGGGACTAGCGGCCCCGAGGTCCCCCACAATGAGCAGTTCTTC; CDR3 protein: CASSSGTSGPEVPHNEQFF
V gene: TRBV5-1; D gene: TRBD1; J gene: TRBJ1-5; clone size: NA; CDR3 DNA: TGCGCCAGCAGCTCCCGGGACAGGATTCCTAATCAGCCCCAGCATTTT; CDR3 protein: CASSSRDRIPNQPQHF
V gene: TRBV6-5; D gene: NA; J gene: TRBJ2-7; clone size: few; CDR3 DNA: TGTGCCAGCAGTTACAAGGACAGTTCCTACGAGCAGTACTTC; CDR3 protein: CASSYKDSSYEQYF
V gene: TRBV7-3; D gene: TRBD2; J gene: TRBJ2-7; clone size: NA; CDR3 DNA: TGTGCCAGCAGCCATCAACTAGCGGGAGGCCCCTACGAGCAGTACTTC; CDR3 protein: CASSHQLAGGPYEQYF
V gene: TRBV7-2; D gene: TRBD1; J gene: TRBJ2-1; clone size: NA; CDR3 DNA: TGTGCCAGCAGCTGGGACAGGTACAATGAGCAGTTCTTC; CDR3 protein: CASSWDRYNEQFF
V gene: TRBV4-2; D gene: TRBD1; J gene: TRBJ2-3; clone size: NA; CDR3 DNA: TGTGCCAGCAGCCATACAGGGACAGGGGTAGGCACAGATACGCAGTATTTT; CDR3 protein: CASSHTGTGVGTDTQYF
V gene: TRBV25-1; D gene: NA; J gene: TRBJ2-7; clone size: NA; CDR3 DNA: TGTGCCAGCAGTCCTCCCCTAGGCACCTACGAGCAGTACTTC; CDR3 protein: CASSPPLGTYEQYF
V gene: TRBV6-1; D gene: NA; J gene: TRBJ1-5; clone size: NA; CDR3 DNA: TGTGCCAGCAGTGATCGTGGGGGCCATCAGCCCCAGCATTTT; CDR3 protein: CASSDRGGHQPQHF
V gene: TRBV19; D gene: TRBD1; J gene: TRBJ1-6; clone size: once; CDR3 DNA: TGTGCCAGTAAGGCCATTAGGGGGCGCGATTATGGTTCACCCCTCCACTTT; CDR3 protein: CASKAIRGRDYGSPLHF
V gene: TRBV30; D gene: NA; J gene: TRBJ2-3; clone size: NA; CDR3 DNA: TGTGCCTGGAGTGCAGCATTAGGGGCTCGGACAGATACGCAGTATTTT; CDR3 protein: CAWSAALGARTDTQYF
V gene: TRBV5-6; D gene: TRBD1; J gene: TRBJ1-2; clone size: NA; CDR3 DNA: TGTGCCAGCAGAGCTTTGGCCGGGACAGCCGGCTACACCTTC; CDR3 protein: CASRALAGTAGYTF
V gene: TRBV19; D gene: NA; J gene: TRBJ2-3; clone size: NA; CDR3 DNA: TGTGCCAGTAGCAAAACTAGCACAGATACGCAGTATTTT; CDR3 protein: CASSKTSTDTQYF
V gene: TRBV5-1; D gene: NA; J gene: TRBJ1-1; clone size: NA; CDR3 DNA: TGCGCCAGCAGCTTGGCAGGGGACACTGAAGCTTTCTTT; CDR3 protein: CASSLAGDTEAFF
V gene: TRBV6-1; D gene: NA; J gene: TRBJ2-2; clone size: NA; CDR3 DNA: TGTGCCAGCACGGGGACTTCTACATTCGGGGAGCTGTTTTTT; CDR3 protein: CASTGTSTFGELFF
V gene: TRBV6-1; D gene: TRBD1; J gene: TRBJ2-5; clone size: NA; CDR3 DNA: TGTGCCGGTCGGGACAGGGAGAAAGAGACCCAGTACTTC; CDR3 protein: CAGRDREKETQYF
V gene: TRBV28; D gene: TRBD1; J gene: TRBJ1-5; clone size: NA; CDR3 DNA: TGTGCCAGCAGTCTCCGGACAGGGCTTAATCAGCCCCAGCATTTT; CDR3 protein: CASSLRTGLNQPQHF
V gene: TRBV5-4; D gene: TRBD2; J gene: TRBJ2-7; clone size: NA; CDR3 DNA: TGTGCCAGCAGCTTTCTAGCGGATTCCTACGAGCAGTACTTC; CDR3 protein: CASSFLADSYEQYF
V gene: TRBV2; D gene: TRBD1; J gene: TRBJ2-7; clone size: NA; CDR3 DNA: TGTGCCAGCAGTGGACCGGGACAGGGGCGGCGCTCCTACGAGCAGTACTTC; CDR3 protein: CASSGPGQGRRSYEQYF
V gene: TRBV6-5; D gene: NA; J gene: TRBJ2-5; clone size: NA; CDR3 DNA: TGTGCCAGCAGTTACGATACTGAGACCCAGTACTTC; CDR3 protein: CASSYDTETQYF
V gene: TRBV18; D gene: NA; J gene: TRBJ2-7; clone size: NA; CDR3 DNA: TGTGCCAGCTCACCAATCAGGGCCCATTACGAGCAGTACTTC; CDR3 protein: CASSPIRAHYEQYF
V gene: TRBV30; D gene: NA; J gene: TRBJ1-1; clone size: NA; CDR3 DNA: TGTGCCTGGAGGGTCGACAGCTTCATGAACACTGAAGCTTTCTTT; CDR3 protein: CAWRVDSFMNTEAFF
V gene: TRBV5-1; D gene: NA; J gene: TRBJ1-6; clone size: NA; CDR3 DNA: TGCGCCAGCAGCCTTGAACGACAGAGAGATAATTCACCCCTCCACTTT; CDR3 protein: CASSLERQRDNSPLHF
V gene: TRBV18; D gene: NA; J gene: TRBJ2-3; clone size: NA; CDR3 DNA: TGTGCCAGCTCACCTACGGGAGCTCGCACAGATACGCAGTATTTT; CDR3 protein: CASSPTGARTDTQYF
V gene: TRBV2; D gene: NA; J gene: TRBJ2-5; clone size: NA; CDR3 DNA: TGTGCCAGCAGTGCGGGGTCAGGCGAAGAGACCCAGTACTTC; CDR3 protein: CASSAGSGEETQYF
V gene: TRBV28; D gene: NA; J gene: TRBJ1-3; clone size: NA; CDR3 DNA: TGTGCCAGCAGTTCCCTACTTACAGTGAACTCTGGAAACACCATATATTTT; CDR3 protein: CASSSLLTVNSGNTIYF
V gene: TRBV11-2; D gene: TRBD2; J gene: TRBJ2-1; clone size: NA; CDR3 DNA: TGTGCCAGCAGCTTTACTAGCGGGAGCGGGATGAGTGAGCAGTTCTTC; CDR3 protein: CASSFTSGSGMSEQFF
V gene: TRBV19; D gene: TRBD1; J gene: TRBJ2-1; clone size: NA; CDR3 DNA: TGTGCCAGTAGTATAGGGGACAGGGATAGCTCCTACAATGAGCAGTTCTTC; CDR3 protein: CASSIGDRDSSYNEQFF
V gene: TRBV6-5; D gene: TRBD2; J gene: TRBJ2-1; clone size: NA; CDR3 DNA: TGTGCCAGCAGTAACGGACTAGCGGTAACCAATGAGCAGTTCTTC; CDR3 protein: CASSNGLAVTNEQFF
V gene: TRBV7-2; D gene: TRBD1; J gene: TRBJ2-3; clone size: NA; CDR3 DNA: TGTGCCAGCAGCTCCATAGGACAGGGTCCAGATACGCAGTATTTT; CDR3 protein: CASSSIGQGPDTQYF
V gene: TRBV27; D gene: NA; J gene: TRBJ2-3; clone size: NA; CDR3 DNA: TGTGCCAGCAGCAAGTCCAAGACTCCGGGTAGCGATAGCACAGATACGCAGTATTTT; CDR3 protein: CASSKSKTPGSDSTDTQYF
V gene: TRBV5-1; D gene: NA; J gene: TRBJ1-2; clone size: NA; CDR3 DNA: TGCGCCAGCAGCTTGGAGGCAGGGTCGCCTGGCTACACCTTC; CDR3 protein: CASSLEAGSPGYTF
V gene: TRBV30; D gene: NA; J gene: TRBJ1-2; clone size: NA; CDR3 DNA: TGTGCCTGGAGTAGGGGCTATGGCTACACCTTC; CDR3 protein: CAWSRGYGYTF
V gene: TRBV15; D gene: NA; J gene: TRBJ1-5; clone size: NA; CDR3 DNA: TGTGCCACCAGCACCCTACGCGGGGTAGATCAGCCCCAGCATTTT; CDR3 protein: CATSTLRGVDQPQHF
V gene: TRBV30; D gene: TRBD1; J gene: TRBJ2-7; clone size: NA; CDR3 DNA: TGTGCCTGGATCGGGGCAGGGGGTCTCTACGAGCAGTACTTC; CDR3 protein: CAWIGAGGLYEQYF